A single sample gave rise to the 28 T cell receptor beta chains below, sequenced in a study of blood T cell repertoires in COVID-19. The method was immunoSEQ multiplex PCR; TCRdb's version includes in-frame clones alone and lacks a portion of them. The top ten hold approximately 4% of the sample, which has about 110,000 clones, approximately 88% seen once. The sample taken for sequencing was peripheral blood. These TCRs come from a human donor in a cohort sampled during active COVID-19.

The chain is built from TRBV7-9 and TRBJ1-4, with 8 bases lining up with TRBD1. This CDR3 has 14 residues. Germline V gene sequence: CDR1 SEHNR, CDR2 FQNEAQ (reference sequence). J gave up 6 bases and V 2 bases, and 2 bases lay outside the gene matches. CDR3 region: CASSLSGGDEKLFF. CDR3 DNA sequence: TGTGCCAGCAGCTTATCAGGGGGCGATGAAAAACTGTTTTTT. Based on the CDR3 plus reference TRBV7-9 and TRBJ1-4, the full variable domain is DTGVSQNPRHKITKRGQNVTFRCDPISEHNRLYWYRQTLGQGPEFLTYFQNEAQLEKSRLLSDRFSAERPKGSFSTLEIQRTEQGDSAMYLCASSLSGGDEKLFFGSGTQLSVL.

V is TRBV6-2 or TRBV6-3 and J is TRBJ2-5, with D possibly being TRBD1 (6 bases). The ends were cut back, 5 bases at V and 3 bases at J, with 16 bases in the middle. Germline V gene sequence: CDR1 MNHEY, CDR2 SVGEGT. The CDR3 is 15 residues long. The CDR3 protein is CASSKTGTRKETQYF. CDR3 in DNA: TGTGCCAGCAGTAAGACCGGGACAAGAAAAGAGACCCAGTACTTC.

This chain joins TRBV18 and TRBJ2-7; TRBD1 agrees at 9 bases. The ends lost 3 bases at V and 5 bases at J; junction bases unmatched: 8. The CDR3 runs to 15 residues. Germline V lookup: CDR1 KGHSH, CDR2 LQKENI. CDR3 amino acids: CASSPGQGGWNEQYF. Written as DNA, the CDR3 is TGTGCCAGCTCACCGGGACAGGGAGGGTGGAACGAGCAGTACTTC.

About this clone: A read error may account for a junction end that differs from germline. The chain combines TRBV7-3 with TRBJ2-3, with 10 positions matching TRBD2. Germline V gene sequence: CDR1 SGHTA, CDR2 FQGTGA. The CDR3 extends over 15 amino acids. The CDR3 is CASSILAGGTDTQYF. The CDR3 coding sequence is TGTGCCAGCAGCATATTAGCGGGAGGCACCGATACGCAGTATTTT.

This chain connects TRBV11-2 to TRBJ1-1; 10 bases match TRBD1. From germline, CDR1 is SGHAT and CDR2 FQNNGV. Trimming cost V 3 bases and J 4 bases; bases outside gene matches: 5. CDR3 length: 15 residues. CDR3 coding DNA: TGTGCCAGCAGCTTCGATGGACAGGGGGGCACTGAAGCTTTCTTT. It encodes CASSFDGQGGTEAFF.

The CDR3 here is CATSDPTTVYNEQFF. CDR3 in DNA: TGTGCCACCAGTGATCCTACGACAGTCTACAATGAGCAGTTCTTC. The rearrangement links TRBV24-1 to TRBJ2-1, with D perhaps TRBD1 (5 bases). Trimming took off 3 bases at V and 3 bases at J, with 11 bases between the two ends. The CDR3 is made up of 15 amino acids. CDR1 KGHDR and CDR2 SFDVKD come from the germline V gene.

This clone was observed a few times. This sequence joins TRBV12-3 or TRBV12-4 and TRBJ2-1; TRBD2 agrees at 9 bases. The CDR3 loop spans 12 amino acids. V was pared by 3 bases and J by 12 bases, with 3 bases of the junction left unmatched. In nucleotides, the CDR3 is TGTGCCAGCAGTTTCGCGGGAGGGGGGCAGTTCTTC. This translates into CASSFAGGGQFF.

This rearrangement joins TRBV27 to TRBJ1-5; D gene uncertain. V gave up 6 bases and J gave up 3 bases, with 12 bases separating them. The germline gives CDR1 MNHEY, CDR2 SMNVEV (reference sequence). This CDR3 comprises 14 residues. The DNA for the CDR3 is TGTGCCAGCAGGGTGGGAGAAGACAATCAGCCCCAGCATTTT. It translates to CASRVGEDNQPQHF.

The rearrangement uses TRBV4-1 and TRBJ1-4, with D unresolved. CDR1 and CDR2 (germline): MGHRA, YSYEKL. V was clipped by 1 base and J by 7 bases, with 13 bases between them. The CDR3 extends over 15 amino acids. DNA for the CDR3: TGCGCCAGCAGCCAAGTACAACAGAACAGTGAAAAACTGTTTTTT. Protein: CASSQVQQNSEKLFF.

The V and J genes are TRBV5-1 and TRBJ1-2; 8 bases are shared with TRBD1. Germline V lookup: CDR1 SGHRS, CDR2 YFSETQ. This CDR3 is 16 amino acids long. V shed 4 bases, J shed 0 bases, and the junction held 8 bases outside the gene matches. The CDR3 spells CASSQGQEGANYGYTF. The CDR3 DNA sequence: TGCGCCAGCAGCCAGGGACAGGAAGGGGCTAACTATGGCTACACCTTC.

The gene calls are TRBV7-3 and TRBJ2-2, with 11 positions matching TRBD2. Trimming removed 6 bases from V and 9 bases from J; junction bases left unmatched: 12. In germline, CDR1 is SGHTA, CDR2 FQGTGA. CDR3 size: 16 residues. The CDR3: CASSHGLAGYSRELFF. The CDR3 nucleotides read TGTGCCAGCAGTCACGGACTAGCGGGTTACTCAAGGGAGCTGTTTTTT.

The rearrangement links TRBV18 to TRBJ1-2; possibly TRBD1 for D (5 bases). The CDR3 loop spans 14 amino acids. The V end lost 3 bases, the J end lost 3 bases, and 11 bases lay between the germline ends. The germline V gene encodes CDR1 KGHSH and CDR2 LQKENI. In nucleotides, the CDR3 is TGTGCCAGCTCACCGGGGGGGTCCGACTATGGCTACACCTTC. Protein sequence: CASSPGGSDYGYTF.

V and J are TRBV11-3 and TRBJ2-1; 8 positions agree with TRBD2. Trimming cost V 5 bases and J 8 bases; bases outside gene matches: 11. CDR3 length: 15 amino acids. From germline, CDR1 is SGHNT and CDR2 YENEEA. In DNA form, the CDR3 reads TGTGCCAGCAGCCCCCCGAGGGTAGCGGGACATGAGCAGTTCTTC. Protein sequence: CASSPPRVAGHEQFF.

The gene calls are TRBV5-1 and TRBJ2-1; the match to TRBD2 covers 13 bases. The CDR3 length is 14 residues. CDR1 is SGHRS and CDR2 is YFSETQ in the germline V gene. With V trimmed by 4 bases and J by 12 bases, 7 bases remained unmatched. DNA of the CDR3: TGCGCCAGCAGCCCCGGACTAGCGGGAGAGGTGCAGTTCTTC. Its translation: CASSPGLAGEVQFF.

A few counts support this clone. J is TRBJ2-5 and V is TRBV5-1, with 7 bases aligning to TRBD1. Germline loops: CDR1 SGHRS, CDR2 YFSETQ. The trim removed 0 bases at V and 1 base at J, leaving 6 bases unmatched. This CDR3 is built from 16 residues. The CDR3 sequence is CASSLVGAGGQETQYF. The DNA for the CDR3 is TGCGCCAGCAGCTTGGTCGGCGCAGGGGGCCAAGAGACCCAGTACTTC.

The chain uses TRBV2 and TRBJ2-3; the match to TRBD2 covers 12 bases. Germline CDR1 reads SNHLY; CDR2 reads FYNNEI. This CDR3 has 15 residues. V was clipped by 8 bases and J by 4 bases; unmatched bases: 7. CDR3 DNA sequence: TGTGCCAGCCAACGACTAGCGGGAGTTTCAGATACGCAGTATTTT. This translates into CASQRLAGVSDTQYF.

V usage is TRBV12-3 or TRBV12-4 and J usage is TRBJ1-2; 7 nucleotides match TRBD1. The ends lost 4 bases at V and 4 bases at J; junction bases unmatched: 3. The CDR3 is made up of 13 amino acids. CDR3 nucleotides: TGTGCCAGCAGTTCAGGGGGACCCTATGGCTACACCTTC. Translation: CASSSGGPYGYTF.

This clone was recorded once. CDR3: CASSDRGGNTEAFF. The CDR3 nucleotides read TGTGCCAGCTCAGACAGGGGAGGGAACACTGAAGCTTTCTTT. This chain uses TRBV18 with TRBJ1-1; 8 bases line up with TRBD1. CDR3 length: 14 residues. Germline trimming cut 5 bases from V and 1 base from J; bases unmatched to any gene: 3. From germline, CDR1 is KGHSH and CDR2 LQKENI.

The V and J genes are TRBV30 and TRBJ1-1, with D tentatively TRBD1 (5 bases). CDR1 GTSNPN and CDR2 SVGIG come from the germline V gene (reference sequence). CDR3 length equals 11 residues. Trimming took 7 bases from V and 4 from J, leaving 10 bases between them. CDR3 nucleotide sequence: TGTGCCTCCCAGGGAGGCACTGAAGCTTTCTTT. It translates to CASQGGTEAFF.

The chain carries TRBV5-1 and TRBJ1-3, with 7 positions matching TRBD1. V gave up 4 bases and J gave up 0 bases; unmatched junction bases: 7. CDR3 length: 16 amino acids. Germline V CDR1 and CDR2: SGHRS, YFSETQ. The CDR3 DNA reads TGCGCCAGCAGCGCCGGGACAGCCTTCTCTGGAAACACCATATATTTT. Translating it yields CASSAGTAFSGNTIYF.

V usage is TRBV5-6 and J usage is TRBJ1-5, with 10 positions matching TRBD1. Per germline, CDR1 SGHDT and CDR2 YYEEEE. The trim removed 4 bases at V and 1 base at J, leaving 2 bases unmatched. The CDR3 totals 15 residues. The CDR3 DNA reads TGTGCCAGCAGCCGGACAGGGGGGAGCAATCAGCCCCAGCATTTT. The encoded protein is CASSRTGGSNQPQHF.

The CDR3 sequence: CASRRTGPGWGYTF. The DNA for the CDR3 is TGTGCCAGCAGACGGACAGGGCCCGGTTGGGGCTACACCTTC. This chain uses TRBV3-1 (or the pseudogene TRBV3-2) with TRBJ1-2; 8 bases map to TRBD1. The V gene end was trimmed by 6 bases and the J gene end by 8 bases; junction bases not matched to a gene: 11. Germline V CDR1 and CDR2: LGHDT, YNNKEL (reference sequence). The CDR3 loop spans 14 amino acids.

This chain links TRBV7-9 with TRBJ1-6; a possible D gene is TRBD1 (6 bases). Germline loops: CDR1 SEHNR, CDR2 FQNEAQ (reference sequence). This CDR3 is 14 amino acids long. V lost 4 bases, J lost 6 bases, and 10 bases lay in between. The CDR3 here is CASSSRDTNSPLHF. CDR3 bases: TGTGCCAGCAGCTCCCGGGACACTAATTCACCCCTCCACTTT.

The chain uses TRBV2 and TRBJ2-1; the D is unclear. Germline loops: CDR1 SNHLY, CDR2 FYNNEI. Trimming removed 7 bases at V and 8 bases at J, with 18 bases between. The CDR3 totals 14 residues. CDR3 loop: CASTQVPQYHEQFF. The CDR3 DNA follows: TGTGCCAGCACCCAGGTCCCGCAATACCATGAGCAGTTCTTC.

The rearrangement joins TRBV5-1 to TRBJ2-1; TRBD2 is a possible D gene (6 bases). The CDR3 is 17 amino acids. V lost 8 bases, J lost 1 base, and 22 bases lay in between. In germline, CDR1 is SGHRS, CDR2 YFSETQ. CDR3 in amino acids: CASSELATPGSYNEQFF. The CDR3 DNA sequence: TGCGCCAGTAGCGAACTAGCTACTCCTGGGTCCTACAATGAGCAGTTCTTC.

The chain combines TRBV19 with TRBJ1-5; D unresolved. V lost 6 bases and J 7 bases, leaving 13 bases between the germline ends. In germline, CDR1 is LNHDA, CDR2 SQIVND (reference sequence). The CDR3 covers 13 residues. DNA of the CDR3: TGTGCCAGTAGAGAGGCGGCTGGGCAGCCCCAGCATTTT. The encoded protein is CASREAAGQPQHF.

This chain uses TRBV7-3 with TRBJ2-1; TRBD2 aligns across 9 bases. The CDR3 covers 17 residues. Germline CDR1 reads SGHTA; CDR2 reads FQGTGA. V dropped 2 bases and J dropped 6; count of bases not matched to a gene: 11. This CDR3 is CASSLGQGLASRNEQFF. As DNA, the CDR3 is TGTGCCAGCAGCTTAGGTCAAGGACTAGCGTCCCGCAATGAGCAGTTCTTC.

The chain combines TRBV18 with TRBJ1-3; D remains ambiguous. There are 15 residues in the CDR3. V lost 2 bases and J 0 bases, leaving 8 bases between the germline ends. Germline CDR1 KGHSH, CDR2 LQKENI. CDR3 in DNA: TGTGCCAGCTCACCAACAGATCTCTCTGGAAACACCATATATTTT. Amino acid sequence: CASSPTDLSGNTIYF.